The 9 T cell receptor beta chains in this list originate from one sample, sequenced in a study of blood T cell repertoires in COVID-19 (dated by TCRdb to about 2020). To prepare the library, the immunoSEQ multiplex PCR assay was applied. TCRdb holds this immuneACCESS table with in-frame rearrangements only. Some clones are missing; in checked studies, unresolved V genes explain under half, and the rest has no known cause. In all, the sample holds about 75,000 clones, and 88% of those were seen once. Roughly 19% of the sample belongs to the ten largest clones. Input material: peripheral blood. The receptor set was obtained from a human donor in a cohort sampled during active COVID-19.

This chain connects TRBV12-3 or TRBV12-4 to TRBJ1-5; no clear D gene. CDR3 size: 13 residues. V was pared by 2 bases and J by 8 bases, with 10 bases between. CDR3 sequence: CASSLSPVEPQHF. The CDR3 nucleotides are TGTGCCAGCAGTTTAAGCCCGGTTGAGCCCCAGCATTTT.

The chain employs TRBV19 and TRBJ2-6; the match to TRBD2 covers 8 bases. Germline-derived CDR1 and CDR2 are LNHDA and SQIVND (reference sequence). This CDR3 spans 16 amino acids. The V segment lost 6 bases and the J segment 4 bases; nucleotides outside the gene matches: 8. CDR3 nucleotide sequence: TGTGCCAGTAGCCTCGGGGGGGCTGCCGGGGCCAACGTCCTGACTTTC. Residues: CASSLGGAAGANVLTF.

This chain uses TRBV5-5 with TRBJ1-1, with 7 bases lining up with TRBD1. V gave up 5 bases and J gave up 1 base; unmatched junction bases: 8. From germline, CDR1 is SGHKS and CDR2 YYEKEE (reference sequence). The CDR3 extends over 15 amino acids. The CDR3 DNA reads TGTGCCAGCAGATATGCGACAGGGCCGAACACTGAAGCTTTCTTT. This translates into CASRYATGPNTEAFF.

The chain uses TRBV5-1 and TRBJ2-5, with unresolved D. The V gene lost 1 base and the J gene lost 3 bases, with 4 bases spanning the gap. This CDR3 region has 12 residues. Looked up from germline, CDR1 is SGHRS and CDR2 is YFSETQ. The CDR3 protein is CASSLTEETQYF. The CDR3 DNA reads TGCGCCAGCAGCTTGACGGAAGAGACCCAGTACTTC. The full variable domain, with the rest looked up from reference TRBV5-1 and TRBJ2-5, is KAGVTQTPRYLIKTRGQQVTLSCSPISGHRSVSWYQQTPGQGLQFLFEYFSETQRNKGNFPGRFSGRQFSNSRSEMNVSTLELGDSALYLCASSLTEETQYFGPGTRLLVL.

The J gene is TRBJ2-5, the V gene TRBV25-1, with 9 bases aligning to TRBD2. CDR1 is MGHDK and CDR2 is SYGVNS in the germline V gene. This CDR3 spans 15 amino acids. J lost 6 bases, V lost 3 bases, and 8 bases had no gene match. The CDR3 sequence: CASSDLSGSKKTQYF. DNA for the CDR3: TGTGCCAGCAGTGACCTTAGCGGGAGTAAGAAGACCCAGTACTTC.

This sequence joins TRBV28 and TRBJ1-5; TRBD1 aligns across 11 bases. This CDR3 region has 16 residues. CDR1 and CDR2 (germline): MDHEN, SYDVKM. V lost 6 bases and J lost 7; bases outside the gene matches: 11. DNA for the CDR3: TGTGCCAGCAGCCGAAGGACAGGGGGCGCGATGCAGCCCCAGCATTTT. This gives the protein CASSRRTGGAMQPQHF.

V gene TRBV7-2 combines with J gene TRBJ2-1; tentatively, D is TRBD2 (6 bases). Germline V CDR1 and CDR2: SGHTA, FQGNSA. This CDR3 spans 17 amino acids. V was cut by 5 bases and J by 0 bases, with 17 bases left in between. CDR3 protein: CASSLSGLASSYNEQFF. The CDR3 nucleotides are TGTGCCAGCAGCCTCTCGGGACTCGCTAGCTCCTACAATGAGCAGTTCTTC.

A single count supports this clone. Here the CDR3 reads CASSFGTVYGYTF. Written as DNA, the CDR3 is TGTGCCAGCAGTTTTGGGACAGTCTATGGCTACACCTTC. J is TRBJ1-2 and V is TRBV28, with 7 bases lining up with TRBD1. Germline CDR1 reads MDHEN; CDR2 reads SYDVKM. The CDR3 is made up of 13 amino acids. The V segment lost 3 bases and the J segment 4 bases; nucleotides outside the gene matches: 2.

The chain is built from TRBV12-3 or TRBV12-4 and TRBJ2-7; D gene uncertain. The germline V and J ends were trimmed by 3 bases and 7 bases, with 13 bases remaining between them. The CDR3 consists of 13 residues. This CDR3 is CASSFERRGEQYF. In DNA, the CDR3 is TGTGCCAGCAGTTTCGAGCGTCGAGGTGAGCAGTACTTC.